Sequencing of this TCR beta chain was carried out in a study of T cell responses to AZD1222 COVID-19 vaccine. V shed 9 bases, J shed 5 bases, and the junction held 19 bases outside the gene matches. The germline CDR1 and CDR2 sequences are ENHRY and SYGVKD. This CDR3 is built from 18 residues. Sequencing was performed with immunoSEQ multiplex PCR; in TCRdb, only in-frame clones are kept and a portion is missing. Of roughly 82,000 clones listed, more than 75% are singletons. This clone has only one observation. What it binds is unknown. Findings and limits, study-wide: Donor demographics were predominantly white British with a female majority; clonal diversity may be underestimated. Every sample of the repertoires postdated the peak T cell response. In the spike-specific TCR repertoire, nearly half reportedly target unmutated variant regions.

The chain couples TRBV10-3 to TRBJ1-6; TRBD1 agrees at 7 bases. This specimen consisted of peripheral blood, obtained on day 0 of AZD1222 vaccination. The TCR sequence derives from an adult in good health. For the CDR3, the DNA is TGTGCCATAGGGGGCGGTAGTAAGTCGCCCGCGGATAATTCACCCCTCCACTTT. It specifies CAIGGGSKSPADNSPLHF.